These T cell receptor beta chains were read from a single sample in a study of cytomegalovirus exposure and HLA in healthy donors. Assay: immunoSEQ multiplex PCR; the TCRdb copy retains only in-frame clones and omits some. The sample has some 350,000 clones; 87% are singletons. Specimen: PBMCs. The receptors were sampled from a woman aged 30 to 39 in good health and CMV-seropositive. CDR3s include the opening cysteine and the closing phenylalanine or tryptophan. The D gene is left open where the match is weak. Not every row has a clone size; where given, it reads once, few, many or a size class.

j_gene | d_gene | abundance | v_gene | CDR3nt | CDR3aa
TRBJ2-3 | NA | NA | TRBV29-1 | TGCAGCGTTGGCCCCGGGTATGGGACAGATACGCAGTATTTT | CSVGPGYGTDTQYF
TRBJ2-2 | NA | few | TRBV13 | TGTGCCAGCAGCACGGGACTGAACACCGGGGAGCTGTTTTTT | CASSTGLNTGELFF
TRBJ2-5 | TRBD2 | NA | TRBV13 | TGTGCCAGCAGCTCCTCGACTAGCGGGGGCAGGGAGACCCAGTACTTC | CASSSSTSGGRETQYF
TRBJ2-1 | TRBD2 | NA | TRBV28 | TGTGCCAGCAGTTCCCCCGCTAGCGGGGCCTACAATGAGCAGTTCTTC | CASSSPASGAYNEQFF
TRBJ2-3 | NA | NA | TRBV2 | TGTGCCAGCAAAGTCGGGACTCGCACAGATACGCAGTATTTT | CASKVGTRTDTQYF
TRBJ2-7 | TRBD1 | NA | TRBV6-1 | TGTGCCAGTTTCGGGACAGTCTCCTACGAGCAGTACTTC | CASFGTVSYEQYF
TRBJ2-1 | TRBD2 | NA | TRBV11-3 | TGTGCCAGCAGCTTAGGGCTTGGGACTAGGGGGATCTACAATGAGCAGTTCTTC | CASSLGLGTRGIYNEQFF
TRBJ2-7 | NA | NA | TRBV4-2 | TGTGCCAGCAGTGATCAGGGATCCCACTACGAGCAGTACTTC | CASSDQGSHYEQYF
TRBJ1-2 | NA | NA | TRBV29-1 | TGCAGCGTTGAATCGGGGAGTGGCTACACCTTC | CSVESGSGYTF
TRBJ2-7 | NA | NA | TRBV20-1 | TGCAGTGCTGGACCGACCGAGCAGTACTTC | CSAGPTEQYF
TRBJ1-3 | NA | few | TRBV5-4 | TGTGCCAGCAGCTCGCCAGGGCATTCTGGAAACACCATATATTTT | CASSSPGHSGNTIYF
TRBJ2-7 | TRBD2 | NA | TRBV7-3 | TGTGCCAGCAGCCCGACTAGCGGGTTCGACGAGCAGTACTTC | CASSPTSGFDEQYF
TRBJ1-5 | NA | few | TRBV27 | TGTGCCAGCAGTTTATCCGGGGTGGGTCCTAGCAATCAGCCCCAGCATTTT | CASSLSGVGPSNQPQHF
TRBJ1-6 | NA | NA | TRBV6-6 | TGTGCCAGCAGGCGACTAGGGGATTCACCCCTCCACTTT | CASRRLGDSPLHF
TRBJ1-5 | TRBD1 | NA | TRBV9 | TGTGCCAGCAGCGTAGGTTCAGGGGGCAGTCAGCCCCAGCATTTT | CASSVGSGGSQPQHF